These 10 T cell receptor beta chains share one sample of origin, sequenced in a study of cytomegalovirus exposure and HLA in healthy donors. Primers included in the PCR were 60 Vbeta and 13 Jbeta primers. Sequenced by immunoSEQ multiplex PCR; TCRdb stores in-frame clones only, minus some. The sample includes 150,000 to 200,000 clones, about 85% of them seen just once. The sample consisted of PBMCs. These TCRs come from a woman between 50 and 59 years old in good health and CMV-seropositive.

This clone was detected once. The V and J genes are TRBV19 and TRBJ2-3; D not certain. Germline V gives CDR1 LNHDA, CDR2 SQIVND (reference sequence). The V end lost 6 bases, the J end lost 5 bases, and 15 bases lay between the germline ends. This CDR3 region has 14 residues. For the CDR3, the DNA is TGTGCCAGTAGCTATCGTGGCAGCGAAGATACGCAGTATTTT. Translation gives CASSYRGSEDTQYF.

V gene TRBV11-1 combines with J gene TRBJ2-2; 8 bases line up with TRBD1. The V and J ends lost 6 bases and 4 bases, in that order; junction bases with no gene match: 10. The CDR3 loop spans 16 amino acids. CDR1 is SGHAT, CDR2 FQDESV, per germline (reference sequence). The CDR3 coding sequence is TGTGCCAGCAGACACCAGGGGGCCGGGGGCACCGGGGAGCTGTTTTTT. As protein: CASRHQGAGGTGELFF.

The gene calls are TRBV29-1 and TRBJ2-1; TRBD1 might be the D (6 bases). The CDR3 loop spans 16 amino acids. Germline values: CDR1 SQVTM, CDR2 ANQGSEA. Trimming took 0 bases from V and 7 from J, leaving 19 bases between them. CDR3 loop: CSVEDWGQGRGNEQFF. The CDR3 nucleotides read TGCAGCGTTGAAGATTGGGGTCAGGGAAGGGGGAATGAGCAGTTCTTC.

The gene calls are TRBV4-1 and TRBJ2-2, with TRBD1 matching 7 bases. The V gene's germline CDR1 is MGHRA and CDR2 YSYEKL. With V trimmed by 3 bases and J by 0 bases, 4 bases remained unmatched. This CDR3 is 16 amino acids long. The CDR3 sequence is CASSQGQLANTGELFF. In nucleotides, the CDR3 is TGCGCCAGCAGCCAGGGACAGCTCGCGAACACCGGGGAGCTGTTTTTT.

The rearrangement joins TRBV19 to TRBJ1-4; D not certain. The germline gives CDR1 LNHDA, CDR2 SQIVND (reference sequence). The V and J ends lost 8 bases and 4 bases respectively, with 11 bases between them. CDR3 length: 13 residues. CDR3 sequence (DNA): TGTGCCAGTGCGACACCCGGTAATGAAAAACTGTTTTTT. Translation gives CASATPGNEKLFF.

This chain uses TRBV19 with TRBJ2-3; 7 bases are shared with TRBD1. The CDR3 length is 16 residues. Looked up from germline, CDR1 is LNHDA and CDR2 is SQIVND (reference sequence). V dropped 3 bases and J dropped 4; count of bases not matched to a gene: 10. The CDR3 sequence: CASSIRGRGLADTQYF. The CDR3 DNA follows: TGTGCCAGTAGTATTCGGGGCAGGGGGTTAGCAGATACGCAGTATTTT.

In DNA, the CDR3 is TGTGCCAGCAGTAGAGACAGGTGGTTTGAAGCTTTCTTT. This encodes CASSRDRWFEAFF. The gene calls are TRBV6-6 and TRBJ1-1; D might be TRBD1 (6 bases). The germline V gene has CDR1 MNHNY and CDR2 SVGAGI (reference sequence). The CDR3 runs to 13 residues. The germline V and J ends were trimmed by 5 bases and 7 bases, with 14 bases remaining between them.

The J gene is TRBJ1-1, the V gene TRBV7-3; 7 bases are a match to TRBD1. The CDR3 is 13 residues long. The germline V gene has CDR1 SGHTA and CDR2 FQGTGA. V trimming: 6 bases; J trimming: 0 bases; junction bases outside the gene matches: 1. The CDR3 nucleotides are TGTGCCAGCAGACAGGGGATGAACACTGAAGCTTTCTTT. Its protein product is CASRQGMNTEAFF.

This clone was counted a few times. The J gene is TRBJ2-2, the V gene TRBV4-1; D is possibly TRBD2 (5 bases). Germline V gene data show CDR1 as MGHRA and CDR2 as YSYEKL. The CDR3 loop spans 14 amino acids. The V end was cut by 2 bases, the J end by 2 bases, with 6 bases between. The CDR3 coding sequence is TGCGCCAGCAGCCAAACTAGAAACACCGGGGAGCTGTTTTTT. This translates into CASSQTRNTGELFF.

V usage is TRBV9 and J usage is TRBJ1-1; 7 bases line up with TRBD1. The CDR3 runs to 15 residues. The V gene end was trimmed by 1 base and the J gene end by 2 bases; junction bases not matched to a gene: 5. Germline values: CDR1 SGDLS, CDR2 YYNGEE. CDR3 sequence: CASSVSPGGNTEAFF. The CDR3 DNA follows: TGTGCCAGCAGCGTATCACCAGGGGGTAACACTGAAGCTTTCTTT.